The 27 T cell receptor beta chains given below trace back to one sample, sequenced in a study of blood T cell repertoires in COVID-19. Some clones are missing from TCRdb's copy, which holds only in-frame ones; the method was immunoSEQ multiplex PCR. The data show 150,000 to 200,000 clones, under 80% seen once. The sequenced material came from PBMCs or T cells enriched from blood (not recorded which). The receptors shown here come from a woman between 50 and 59 years old with acute COVID-19.

This chain uses TRBV4-3 with TRBJ2-3; D might be TRBD1 (6 bases). CDR1 LGHNA and CDR2 YSLEER come from the germline V gene. The length of the CDR3 is 14 residues. The V end lost 2 bases, the J end lost 4 bases, and 10 bases lay between the germline ends. The CDR3 nucleotides are TGCGCCAGCAGCCAACGCAGGGGCCCAGATACGCAGTATTTT. Translation: CASSQRRGPDTQYF.

This chain joins TRBV28 and TRBJ1-1; no definite D call. V lost 6 bases and J 1 base, leaving 6 bases between the germline ends. The germline CDR1 and CDR2 sequences are MDHEN and SYDVKM. There are 12 residues in the CDR3. The CDR3 sequence is CASRERNTEAFF. As DNA, the CDR3 is TGTGCCAGCAGAGAGAGGAACACTGAAGCTTTCTTT.

J is TRBJ1-3 and V is TRBV7-9; 7 bases fit TRBD1. The junction had 6 bases not matched to a gene; V was cut back by 4 bases and J by 0 bases. Germline lookup yields CDR1 SEHNR and CDR2 FQNEAQ (reference sequence). The CDR3 consists of 16 residues. The CDR3 DNA follows: TGTGCCAGCAGCTGGACGGACAGGCTCTCTGGAAACACCATATATTTT. Translated: CASSWTDRLSGNTIYF. Supplemented by reference TRBV7-9 and TRBJ1-3, the full variable domain reads DTGVSQNPRHKITKRGQNVTFRCDPISEHNRLYWYRQTLGQGPEFLTYFQNEAQLEKSRLLSDRFSAERPKGSFSTLEIQRTEQGDSAMYLCASSWTDRLSGNTIYFGEGSWLTVV.

This clone was picked up many times. V gene TRBV10-1 combines with J gene TRBJ2-2; TRBD2 matches at 8 bases. This CDR3 contains 16 residues. V lost 6 bases, J lost 3 bases, and 9 bases stayed unmatched. CDR1 and CDR2 from the germline V gene are WNHNN and SYGVQD (reference sequence). CDR3 amino acids: CASSDLAGTDTGELFF. The CDR3 DNA reads TGCGCCAGCAGCGACTTAGCGGGGACGGACACCGGGGAGCTGTTTTTT.

The rearrangement joins TRBV5-1 to TRBJ2-1, with D possibly TRBD2 on 5 matching bases. Trimming stripped 3 bases from V and 9 bases from J, with 16 bases between. The CDR3 spans 14 residues. Germline V gene data show CDR1 as SGHRS and CDR2 as YFSETQ. The CDR3 region has the DNA TGCGCCAGCAGCTCGGGTGGGCTAGCTGCTGAGCAGTTCTTC. Translation: CASSSGGLAAEQFF.

The chain employs TRBV7-2 and TRBJ2-3; the match to TRBD2 covers 12 bases. V lost 4 bases and J lost 6; bases outside the gene matches: 8. The length of the CDR3 is 16 residues. Germline V lookup: CDR1 SGHTA, CDR2 FQGNSA. CDR3 sequence (DNA): TGTGCCAGCAGCTCTAGCGGGGGGGCGGGAGGTGATACGCAGTATTTT. Translated, it gives CASSSSGGAGGDTQYF. Filled out from reference TRBV7-2 and TRBJ2-3, the complete variable domain reads GAGVSQSPSNKVTEKGKDVELRCDPISGHTALYWYRQSLGQGLEFLIYFQGNSAPDKSGLPSDRFSAERTGGSVSTLTIQRTQQEDSAVYLCASSSSGGAGGDTQYFGPGTRLTVL.

CDR3 region: CASSPSSGNTIYF. The CDR3 DNA reads as TGTGCCAGCAGCCCCTCCTCTGGAAACACCATATATTTT. This chain uses TRBV7-2 with TRBJ1-3; D uncertain. The CDR3 loop spans 13 amino acids. Germline V gives CDR1 SGHTA, CDR2 FQGNSA. V lost 5 bases and J 0 bases, leaving 5 bases between the germline ends.

The V gene is TRBV14, the J gene TRBJ1-1; D possibly corresponds to TRBD1 (6 bases). Trimming took off 3 bases at V and 1 base at J, with 15 bases between the two ends. Germline lookup yields CDR1 SGHDN and CDR2 FVKESK. This CDR3 region has 16 residues. The CDR3 region is CASSHLTGTTNTEAFF. The CDR3, as DNA: TGTGCCAGCAGCCATCTTACCGGGACAACGAACACTGAAGCTTTCTTT. Full variable domain (outside the CDR3, taken from reference TRBV14 and TRBJ1-1): EAGVTQFPSHSVIEKGQTVTLRCDPISGHDNLYWYRRVMGKEIKFLLHFVKESKQDESGMPNNRFLAERTGGTYSTLKVQPAELEDSGVYFCASSHLTGTTNTEAFFGQGTRLTVV.

The rearrangement links TRBV10-1 to TRBJ1-6; 9 bases line up with TRBD1. Per the germline V gene, CDR1 is WNHNN and CDR2 is SYGVQD (reference sequence). This CDR3 is 15 amino acids long. The ends lost 4 bases at V and 10 bases at J; junction bases unmatched: 8. The CDR3 region is CASSGRTGVGSPLHF. CDR3 bases: TGCGCCAGCAGTGGCAGGACAGGGGTAGGATCACCCCTCCACTTT.

This chain uses TRBV5-1 with TRBJ2-1; D perhaps matches TRBD2 (6 bases). Per germline, CDR1 SGHRS and CDR2 YFSETQ. V lost 0 bases and J lost 4, with 11 bases in between. This CDR3 is 15 amino acids long. The CDR3 is CASSLASGSYNEQFF. The CDR3 DNA reads TGCGCCAGCAGCTTGGCCAGCGGGTCTTACAATGAGCAGTTCTTC.

This clone has a handful of counts. This chain uses TRBV10-3 with TRBJ1-2; D call uncertain. Germline CDR1 and CDR2: ENHRY and SYGVKD. This CDR3 contains 13 residues. V gave up 0 bases and J gave up 6 bases, with 8 bases separating them. As DNA, the CDR3 is TGTGCCATCAGTGAGTCGAGTCAGGATGGCTACACCTTC. Protein product: CAISESSQDGYTF.

This chain uses TRBV13 with TRBJ2-3, with 10 nucleotides matching TRBD2. Germline assignment: CDR1 PRHDT and CDR2 FYEKMQ (reference sequence). J lost 2 bases, V lost 4 bases, and 6 bases had no gene match. The CDR3 is 16 residues long. CDR3 DNA sequence: TGTGCCAGCAGCTCCAACCTAGCGGGGGCCACAGATACGCAGTATTTT. As protein: CASSSNLAGATDTQYF.

V usage is TRBV19 and J usage is TRBJ1-1; 10 bases fit TRBD1. CDR3 length: 17 amino acids. Per germline, CDR1 LNHDA and CDR2 SQIVND (reference sequence). V lost 4 bases to trimming and J lost 4 bases; unmatched junction nucleotides: 12. CDR3 sequence (DNA): TGTGCCAGTAGTACGAGGAGAGGGACAGGGGTGGGCACTGAAGCTTTCTTT. Translating gives CASSTRRGTGVGTEAFF.

The rearrangement joins TRBV30 to TRBJ2-6; perhaps TRBD1 as D (6 bases). V was cut by 8 bases and J by 2 bases, with 7 bases left in between. This CDR3 region has 12 residues. Germline CDR1 GTSNPN, CDR2 SVGIG (reference sequence). The CDR3: CARDTGANVLTF. The DNA for the CDR3 is TGTGCCCGGGACACTGGGGCCAACGTCCTGACTTTC. The full variable domain, with the rest looked up from reference TRBV30 and TRBJ2-6, is SQTIHQWPATLVQPVGSPLSLECTVEGTSNPNLYWYRQAAGRGLQLLFYSVGIGQISSEVPQNLSASRPQDRQFILSSKKLLLSDSGFYLCARDTGANVLTFGAGSRLTVL.

The rearrangement links TRBV13 to TRBJ1-1; 8 positions agree with TRBD1. V lost 5 bases and J lost 11; bases outside the gene matches: 25. Germline CDR1 reads PRHDT; CDR2 reads FYEKMQ (reference sequence). The CDR3 is made up of 18 amino acids. The chain's CDR3 is CASSRNFPDRDKTYGAFF. CDR3 nucleotides: TGTGCCAGCAGCCGAAATTTCCCGGACAGGGATAAGACCTACGGGGCTTTCTTT.

CDR3 nucleotides: TGTGCCACCAACCGCCAGGGGGCCGCCTCCAATTCACCCCTCCACTTT. Amino acids: CATNRQGAASNSPLHF. The chain has TRBV19 and TRBJ1-6; 8 positions agree with TRBD1. V lost 10 bases to trimming and J lost 7 bases; unmatched junction nucleotides: 15. Germline assignment: CDR1 LNHDA and CDR2 SQIVND (reference sequence). The CDR3 spans 16 residues.

This chain joins TRBV6-1 and TRBJ1-3; 9 bases are a match to TRBD1. The CDR3 length is 15 residues. The trim removed 6 bases at V and 6 bases at J, leaving 9 bases unmatched. Germline assignment: CDR1 MNHNS and CDR2 SASEGT. The CDR3 region is CASRRQGGYANTIYF. The CDR3 DNA is TGTGCCAGCAGGCGACAGGGGGGTTATGCAAACACCATATATTTT.

V usage is TRBV10-1 and J usage is TRBJ1-2; D may be TRBD1 (5 bases). The CDR3 is 12 residues long. V was trimmed by 8 bases and J by 2 bases, leaving 9 bases between them. Germline values: CDR1 WNHNN, CDR2 SYGVQD (reference sequence). CDR3 residues: CASGEGNYGYTF. The CDR3 DNA is TGCGCCAGCGGGGAGGGGAACTATGGCTACACCTTC.

CDR3 loop: CAWSVGHSSQPQHF. The CDR3, as DNA: TGTGCCTGGAGTGTAGGACACTCCAGTCAGCCCCAGCATTTT. The J gene is TRBJ1-5, the V gene TRBV30, with D possibly being TRBD1 (5 bases). The CDR3 totals 14 residues. Trimming took 0 bases from V and 6 from J, leaving 12 bases between them. Looked up from germline, CDR1 is GTSNPN and CDR2 is SVGIG (reference sequence).

This chain links TRBV5-4 with TRBJ1-3; TRBD1 aligns across 9 bases. Looked up from germline, CDR1 is SGHNT and CDR2 is YYREEE (reference sequence). The CDR3 length is 15 residues. Germline trimming cut 1 base from V and 4 bases from J; bases unmatched to any gene: 3. The CDR3 region has the DNA TGTGCCAGCAGCTTGTCCGGGACAGGGGGAAACACCATATATTTT. Its translation: CASSLSGTGGNTIYF.

V usage is TRBV5-8 and J usage is TRBJ1-2; tentatively, D is TRBD1 (5 bases). CDR3 length: 15 amino acids. Between the trimmed V and J ends, which lost 1 base and 2 bases, there was a span of 12 bases. Germline-derived CDR1 and CDR2 are SGHTS and YDEGEE. The CDR3 loop reads CASSLPGRENYGYTF. The CDR3 DNA reads as TGTGCCAGCAGCTTGCCGGGGCGGGAAAACTATGGCTACACCTTC.

The rearrangement uses TRBV28 and TRBJ1-2; 7 bases match TRBD1. The CDR3 consists of 13 residues. J was trimmed by 8 bases and V by 5 bases; bases with no gene match: 8. Germline V gives CDR1 MDHEN, CDR2 SYDVKM. The DNA for the CDR3 is TGTGCCAGCAGTCCTCCCGACAGGGAAGGCTACACCTTC. It specifies CASSPPDREGYTF.

This clone has a handful of counts. V usage is TRBV3-1 (or the pseudogene TRBV3-2) and J usage is TRBJ1-4; D remains ambiguous. V lost 1 base, J lost 3 bases, and 9 bases lay in between. Germline lookup yields CDR1 LGHDT and CDR2 YNNKEL (reference sequence). This CDR3 spans 15 amino acids. CDR3 sequence reads: CASSQGQAPNEKLFF. The CDR3, as DNA: TGTGCCAGCAGCCAAGGGCAGGCACCTAATGAAAAACTGTTTTTT.

This clone was found a few times. The chain couples TRBV5-8 to TRBJ1-2; TRBD1 matches at 7 bases. V dropped 7 bases and J dropped 5; count of bases not matched to a gene: 14. The CDR3 contains 15 residues. CDR1 SGHTS and CDR2 YDEGEE come from the germline V gene. The CDR3 region is CASGPRDSNSYGYTF. CDR3 nucleotides: TGTGCCAGCGGGCCCCGGGACAGTAATTCATATGGCTACACCTTC. The full variable domain, its missing parts supplied by reference TRBV5-8 and TRBJ1-2, is EAGVTQSPTHLIKTRGQQATLRCSPISGHTSVYWYQQALGLGLQFLLWYDEGEERNRGNFPPRFSGRQFPNYSSELNVNALELEDSALYLCASGPRDSNSYGYTFGSGTRLTVV.

The rearrangement uses TRBV28 and TRBJ1-5, with D unclear. With 3 bases removed from V and 5 bases from J, the gap between germline ends came to 14 bases. The CDR3 covers 15 residues. CDR1 MDHEN and CDR2 SYDVKM come from the germline V gene. The CDR3 nucleotides read TGTGCCAGCAGTTTGGGAGGGCTCTTCGATCAGCCCCAGCATTTT. Its protein product is CASSLGGLFDQPQHF.

This chain links TRBV18 with TRBJ1-1, with D possibly TRBD1 on 5 matching bases. Deletions cut 5 bases from V and 5 bases from J, with 18 bases between. Germline-derived CDR1 and CDR2 are KGHSH and LQKENI. The CDR3 contains 15 residues. In DNA form, the CDR3 reads TGTGCCAGCTCAACGGAATCCGGGGGAAGGACTGAAGCTTTCTTT. Protein product: CASSTESGGRTEAFF.

CDR3 sequence: CASSYSGRDGNTEAFF. CDR3 nucleotides: TGTGCCAGCAGTTACTCTGGGCGGGACGGGAACACTGAAGCTTTCTTT. The gene calls are TRBV6-5 and TRBJ1-1; D may be TRBD1 (5 bases). CDR1 and CDR2 (germline): MNHEY, SVGAGI. Trimming took off 0 bases at V and 1 base at J, with 12 bases between the two ends. CDR3 size: 16 residues.